This T cell receptor beta chain was retrieved from a study of response to subunit inactivated influenza vaccine. MiXCR, run by TCRdb on the RT-PCR reads, gives a single entry per CDR3 protein. The table has 800,000 to 1,000,000 distinct CDR3 sequences, about 20% seen once. General study points: New T cells are recruited in small numbers by each seasonal influenza vaccination, according to the authors' suggestion.

This clonotype was picked up a small number of times. Its antigen remains unidentified. Germline assignment: CDR1 SQVTM and CDR2 ANQGSEA. The CDR3 contains 12 residues. V was clipped by 7 bases and J by 8 bases, with 14 bases between them. This chain connects TRBV29-1 to TRBJ2-2, with D unresolved. The sample consisted of PBMCs from blood, taken around 5 days after vaccination. This receptor was taken from a man aged 50-59 years who received an inactivated influenza vaccine. CDR3 nucleotide sequence: TGCAGCGCCTGGGCCACCCGAGGGGAGCTGTTTTTT. The encoded protein is CSAWATRGELFF.